These T cell receptor beta chains were read from a single sample in a study of blood T cell repertoires in COVID-19. Assay used: immunoSEQ multiplex PCR; TCRdb lists only in-frame clones, some missing. The data show 100,000 to 120,000 clones, with roughly 80% seen just once and about 15% held by the top ten. Sequencing used peripheral blood. The source is a woman in her sixties with acute or convalescent COVID-19. The CDR3 runs from the conserved cysteine through the conserved F or W. The order of the fields is J gene, D gene, clone size, V gene, CDR3 protein, CDR3 DNA. D genes are given only for firm matches. Part of the rows lack a size; the others show once, few, many or a class for expanded clones.

j_call: TRBJ1-3
d_call: NA
clone_size: few
v_call: TRBV20-1
cdr3_aa: CSASIFGNTIYF
cdr3_nt: TGCAGTGCTAGTATATTTGGAAACACCATATATTTT

j_call: TRBJ2-5
d_call: NA
clone_size: NA
v_call: TRBV5-1
cdr3_aa: CASSRWSGGETQYF
cdr3_nt: TGCGCCAGTTCCCGCTGGAGTGGAGGAGAGACCCAGTACTTC

j_call: TRBJ2-5
d_call: TRBD1
clone_size: NA
v_call: TRBV5-1
cdr3_aa: CASFQGARETQYF
cdr3_nt: TGCGCCAGCTTTCAGGGGGCGCGAGAGACCCAGTACTTC

j_call: TRBJ1-5
d_call: NA
clone_size: few
v_call: TRBV30
cdr3_aa: CAWSVPQGLGQPQHF
cdr3_nt: TGTGCCTGGAGTGTACCCCAGGGGCTGGGTCAGCCCCAGCATTTT

j_call: TRBJ1-5
d_call: NA
clone_size: NA
v_call: TRBV2
cdr3_aa: CASSDRGPRNQPQHF
cdr3_nt: TGTGCCAGCAGTGATCGTGGGCCGCGCAATCAGCCCCAGCATTTT

j_call: TRBJ1-2
d_call: NA
clone_size: NA
v_call: TRBV7-2
cdr3_aa: CASSTPGGHGYTF
cdr3_nt: TGTGCCAGCAGCACCCCGGGGGGGCATGGCTACACCTTC

j_call: TRBJ1-1
d_call: NA
clone_size: NA
v_call: TRBV19
cdr3_aa: CASSQGAVFTEAFF
cdr3_nt: TGTGCCAGTAGTCAAGGGGCAGTCTTCACTGAAGCTTTCTTT

j_call: TRBJ1-2
d_call: TRBD1
clone_size: NA
v_call: TRBV13
cdr3_aa: CASSLGQNYGYTF
cdr3_nt: TGTGCCAGCAGCTTGGGACAGAACTATGGCTACACCTTC

j_call: TRBJ2-7
d_call: TRBD1
clone_size: NA
v_call: TRBV11-3
cdr3_aa: CASSAQGYEQYF
cdr3_nt: TGTGCCAGCAGCGCACAGGGGTACGAGCAGTACTTC

j_call: TRBJ2-5
d_call: NA
clone_size: few
v_call: TRBV11-3
cdr3_aa: CASSLGAGGGETQYF
cdr3_nt: TGTGCCAGCAGCTTAGGCGCAGGTGGGGGGGAGACCCAGTACTTC

j_call: TRBJ1-5
d_call: TRBD1
clone_size: NA
v_call: TRBV28
cdr3_aa: CASSFVGQSQPQHF
cdr3_nt: TGTGCCAGCAGTTTCGTGGGACAGAGTCAGCCCCAGCATTTT

j_call: TRBJ2-6
d_call: NA
clone_size: NA
v_call: TRBV7-9
cdr3_aa: CASSLSLGGSGANVLTF
cdr3_nt: TGTGCCAGCAGCTTATCCCTCGGGGGCTCTGGGGCCAACGTCCTGACTTTC

j_call: TRBJ1-2
d_call: TRBD1
clone_size: few
v_call: TRBV7-8
cdr3_aa: CASSLEQGSYGYTF
cdr3_nt: TGTGCCAGCAGCTTAGAACAGGGGTCATATGGCTACACCTTC

j_call: TRBJ1-6
d_call: NA
clone_size: NA
v_call: TRBV29-1
cdr3_aa: CSDSRISPLHF
cdr3_nt: TGCAGCGACTCGCGGATTTCACCCCTCCACTTT

j_call: TRBJ1-1
d_call: NA
clone_size: NA
v_call: TRBV19
cdr3_aa: CASSRRAGGDTEAFF
cdr3_nt: TGTGCCAGTAGTAGGAGGGCCGGGGGGGACACTGAAGCTTTCTTT

j_call: TRBJ1-2
d_call: NA
clone_size: few
v_call: TRBV6-2/TRBV6-3
cdr3_aa: CASSYQGQFYGYTF
cdr3_nt: TGTGCCAGCAGTTACCAGGGACAATTCTATGGCTACACCTTC

j_call: TRBJ2-7
d_call: NA
clone_size: NA
v_call: TRBV28
cdr3_aa: CASSLTVGPYEQYF
cdr3_nt: TGTGCCAGCAGTCTAACCGTGGGCCCCTACGAGCAGTACTTC

j_call: TRBJ2-1
d_call: TRBD1
clone_size: NA
v_call: TRBV19
cdr3_aa: CASSFSGTAYNEQFF
cdr3_nt: TGTGCCAGTAGCTTTTCCGGGACAGCCTACAATGAGCAGTTCTTC

j_call: TRBJ1-1
d_call: NA
clone_size: NA
v_call: TRBV7-9
cdr3_aa: CASSLVLDTEAFF
cdr3_nt: TGTGCCAGCAGCTTAGTTCTAGACACTGAAGCTTTCTTT

j_call: TRBJ1-2
d_call: NA
clone_size: NA
v_call: TRBV2
cdr3_aa: CASSEGGRTAGYTF
cdr3_nt: TGTGCCAGCAGTGAAGGTGGGCGGACAGCCGGCTACACCTTC

j_call: TRBJ1-4
d_call: NA
clone_size: NA
v_call: TRBV19
cdr3_aa: CASSIIDSEVEKLFF
cdr3_nt: TGTGCCAGTAGTATTATCGACAGCGAAGTTGAAAAACTGTTTTTT

j_call: TRBJ1-5
d_call: NA
clone_size: NA
v_call: TRBV30
cdr3_aa: CAWSVGQAMINQPQHF
cdr3_nt: TGTGCCTGGAGCGTCGGCCAGGCCATGATCAATCAGCCCCAGCATTTT

j_call: TRBJ2-2
d_call: TRBD2
clone_size: NA
v_call: TRBV5-1
cdr3_aa: CASSTSGGGELFF
cdr3_nt: TGCGCCAGCAGCACAAGCGGGGGAGGGGAGCTGTTTTTT

j_call: TRBJ2-7
d_call: TRBD1
clone_size: NA
v_call: TRBV6-2/TRBV6-3
cdr3_aa: CASSYNRGDEQYF
cdr3_nt: TGTGCCAGCAGTTACAACAGGGGAGACGAGCAGTACTTC

j_call: TRBJ2-7
d_call: NA
clone_size: NA
v_call: TRBV21-1
cdr3_aa: CASRDSPYEQYF
cdr3_nt: TGTGCCAGCAGGGACAGCCCCTACGAGCAGTACTTC

j_call: TRBJ1-6
d_call: NA
clone_size: NA
v_call: TRBV4-1
cdr3_aa: CASSQDTRYNSPLHF
cdr3_nt: TGCGCCAGCAGCCAAGATACCCGGTATAATTCACCCCTCCACTTT

j_call: TRBJ1-5
d_call: NA
clone_size: NA
v_call: TRBV7-9
cdr3_aa: CASSLARQPQHF
cdr3_nt: TGTGCCAGCAGCTTAGCCAGACAGCCCCAGCATTTT

j_call: TRBJ2-1
d_call: NA
clone_size: NA
v_call: TRBV27
cdr3_aa: CASSRSLLASYNEQFF
cdr3_nt: TGTGCCAGCAGCCGTTCGCTACTAGCCTCCTACAATGAGCAGTTCTTC

j_call: TRBJ1-5
d_call: NA
clone_size: NA
v_call: TRBV30
cdr3_aa: CAWNSGFSQPQHF
cdr3_nt: TGTGCCTGGAATTCAGGGTTTAGTCAGCCCCAGCATTTT

j_call: TRBJ1-2
d_call: NA
clone_size: NA
v_call: TRBV28
cdr3_aa: CASSPHSRGNYGYTF
cdr3_nt: TGTGCCAGCAGTCCCCATTCCAGAGGGAACTATGGCTACACCTTC

j_call: TRBJ2-3
d_call: NA
clone_size: NA
v_call: TRBV5-1
cdr3_aa: CASSPSPAGTDTQYF
cdr3_nt: TGCGCCAGCAGCCCCTCGCCGGCGGGCACAGATACGCAGTATTTT

j_call: TRBJ1-6
d_call: NA
clone_size: NA
v_call: TRBV6-4
cdr3_aa: CASRADYNSPLHF
cdr3_nt: TGTGCCAGCAGGGCGGACTATAATTCACCCCTCCACTTT

j_call: TRBJ2-5
d_call: NA
clone_size: NA
v_call: TRBV5-1
cdr3_aa: CASSLRGGETQYF
cdr3_nt: TGCGCCAGCAGCTTGCGGGGTGGGGAGACCCAGTACTTC

j_call: TRBJ1-1
d_call: NA
clone_size: NA
v_call: TRBV14
cdr3_aa: CASSQDQWTEAFF
cdr3_nt: TGTGCCAGCAGCCAAGATCAGTGGACTGAAGCTTTCTTT

j_call: TRBJ2-7
d_call: NA
clone_size: NA
v_call: TRBV10-3
cdr3_aa: CAINEARGSYEQYF
cdr3_nt: TGTGCCATCAACGAGGCACGGGGCTCCTACGAGCAGTACTTC

j_call: TRBJ2-7
d_call: NA
clone_size: NA
v_call: TRBV11-3
cdr3_aa: CASSLVLSSYEQYF
cdr3_nt: TGTGCCAGCAGCTTAGTTCTTAGCTCCTACGAGCAGTACTTC

j_call: TRBJ1-2
d_call: NA
clone_size: NA
v_call: TRBV12-3/TRBV12-4
cdr3_aa: CASSLSGRDGYTF
cdr3_nt: TGTGCCAGCAGTTTATCAGGGAGGGACGGCTACACCTTC

j_call: TRBJ2-5
d_call: TRBD2
clone_size: NA
v_call: TRBV28
cdr3_aa: CASSGISGGVPHGAMFVETQYF
cdr3_nt: TGTGCCAGCAGTGGAATTAGCGGGGGGGTCCCTCACGGGGCTATGTTCGTGGAGACCCAGTACTTC

j_call: TRBJ2-2
d_call: NA
clone_size: few
v_call: TRBV4-2
cdr3_aa: CASSQLKGQRANTGELFF
cdr3_nt: TGTGCCAGCAGCCAATTAAAGGGTCAGCGGGCCAACACCGGGGAGCTGTTTTTT

j_call: TRBJ2-2
d_call: NA
clone_size: few
v_call: TRBV7-2
cdr3_aa: CASSLGAGSGELFF
cdr3_nt: TGTGCCAGCAGCTTAGGTGCGGGGTCCGGGGAGCTGTTTTTT

j_call: TRBJ1-6
d_call: TRBD1
clone_size: once
v_call: TRBV10-3
cdr3_aa: CATQGMNSPLHF
cdr3_nt: TGTGCCACACAGGGGATGAATTCACCCCTCCACTTT

j_call: TRBJ2-7
d_call: TRBD2
clone_size: NA
v_call: TRBV9
cdr3_aa: CASSVQRGAGEQYF
cdr3_nt: TGTGCCAGCAGCGTTCAGCGGGGCGCTGGCGAGCAGTACTTC

j_call: TRBJ1-4
d_call: TRBD1
clone_size: NA
v_call: TRBV6-5
cdr3_aa: CASSSPGQDEKLFF
cdr3_nt: TGTGCCAGCAGTTCCCCGGGACAGGATGAAAAACTGTTTTTT

j_call: TRBJ2-1
d_call: NA
clone_size: few
v_call: TRBV6-6
cdr3_aa: CASSPTGFYNEQFF
cdr3_nt: TGTGCCAGCAGTCCAACAGGGTTCTACAATGAGCAGTTCTTC

j_call: TRBJ1-2
d_call: TRBD1
clone_size: NA
v_call: TRBV4-2
cdr3_aa: CASSSTGKRGYTF
cdr3_nt: TGTGCCAGCAGCTCGACAGGGAAGAGGGGCTACACCTTC

j_call: TRBJ1-2
d_call: NA
clone_size: NA
v_call: TRBV6-5
cdr3_aa: CASSPLTGWDGYTF
cdr3_nt: TGTGCCAGCAGTCCCCTGACAGGTTGGGATGGCTACACCTTC

j_call: TRBJ1-5
d_call: TRBD1
clone_size: NA
v_call: TRBV9
cdr3_aa: CASSVGTGANNQPQHF
cdr3_nt: TGTGCCAGCAGCGTTGGGACAGGGGCAAATAATCAGCCCCAGCATTTT

j_call: TRBJ1-5
d_call: TRBD1
clone_size: NA
v_call: TRBV6-2/TRBV6-3
cdr3_aa: CASSDPGQALGNQPQHF
cdr3_nt: TGTGCCAGCAGCGACCCGGGACAGGCCTTGGGAAATCAGCCCCAGCATTTT